This TCR beta chain was observed in a study of blood T cell repertoires in COVID-19. Study context: The United States, Italy and Spain provided the acute and convalescent COVID-19 samples. T cells, B-cell-depleted T cells, or PBMCs provided the cDNA or gDNA that served as material.

The ends were cut back, 5 bases at V and 7 bases at J, with 15 bases in the middle. The V gene's germline CDR1 is LNHDA and CDR2 SQIVND (reference sequence). CDR3 length equals 14 residues. Assay used: immunoSEQ multiplex PCR; TCRdb lists only in-frame clones, some missing. This sample yields nearly 350,000 clones, of which around 91% are seen a single time; roughly 3.5% belongs to the top ten. This clone was detected only a few times. Sequences were obtained from peripheral blood. J is TRBJ2-1 and V is TRBV19; D may be TRBD2 (6 bases). The sequence came from a woman younger than 35 who had recovered from COVID-19. CDR3 loop: CASSPRTTSNEQFF. CDR3 nucleotides: TGTGCCAGTAGTCCGAGGACTACGTCTAATGAGCAGTTCTTC. Combining the CDR3 with reference TRBV19 and TRBJ2-1 gives the whole variable domain DGGITQSPKYLFRKEGQNVTLSCEQNLNHDAMYWYRQDPGQGLRLIYYSQIVNDFQKGDIAEGYSVSREKKESFPLTVTSAQKNPTAFYLCASSPRTTSNEQFFGPGTRLTVL.